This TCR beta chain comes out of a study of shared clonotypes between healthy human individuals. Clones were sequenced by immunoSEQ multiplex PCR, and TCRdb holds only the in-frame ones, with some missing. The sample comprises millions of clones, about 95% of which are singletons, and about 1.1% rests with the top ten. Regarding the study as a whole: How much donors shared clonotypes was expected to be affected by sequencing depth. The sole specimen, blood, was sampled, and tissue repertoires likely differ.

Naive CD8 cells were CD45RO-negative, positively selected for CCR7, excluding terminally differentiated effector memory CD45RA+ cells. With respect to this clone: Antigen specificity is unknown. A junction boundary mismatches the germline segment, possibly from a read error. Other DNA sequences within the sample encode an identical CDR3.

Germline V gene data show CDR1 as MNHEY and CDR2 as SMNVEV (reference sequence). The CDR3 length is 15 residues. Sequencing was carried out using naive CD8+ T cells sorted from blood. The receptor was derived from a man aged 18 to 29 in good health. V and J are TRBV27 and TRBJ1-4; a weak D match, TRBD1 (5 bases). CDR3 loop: CASSLLGGANEKLFF. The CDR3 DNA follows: TGTGCCAGCAGCTTATTGGGGGGGGCTAATGAAAAACTGTTTTTT.